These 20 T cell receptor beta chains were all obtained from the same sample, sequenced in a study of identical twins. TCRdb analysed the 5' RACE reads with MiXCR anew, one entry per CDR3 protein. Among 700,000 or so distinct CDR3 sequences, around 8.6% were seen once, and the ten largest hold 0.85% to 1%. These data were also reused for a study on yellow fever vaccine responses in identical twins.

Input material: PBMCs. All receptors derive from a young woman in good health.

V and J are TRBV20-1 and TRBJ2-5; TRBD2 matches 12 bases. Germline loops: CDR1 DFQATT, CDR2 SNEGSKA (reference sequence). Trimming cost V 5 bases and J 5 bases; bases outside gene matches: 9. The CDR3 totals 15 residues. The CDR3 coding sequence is TGCAGTGCTCGGCGACTAGCGGGGGAGGTGGAGACCCAGTACTTC. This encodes CSARRLAGEVETQYF.

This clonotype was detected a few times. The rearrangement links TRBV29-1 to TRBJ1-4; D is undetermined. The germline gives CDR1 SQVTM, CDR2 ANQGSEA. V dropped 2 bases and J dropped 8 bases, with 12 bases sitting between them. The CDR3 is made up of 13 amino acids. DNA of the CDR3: TGCAGCGTTGAAAGCCAGGTCGGGGAAAAACTGTTTTTT. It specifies CSVESQVGEKLFF. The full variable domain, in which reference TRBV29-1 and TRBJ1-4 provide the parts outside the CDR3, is SAVISQKPSRDICQRGTSLTIQCQVDSQVTMMFWYRQQPGQSLTLIATANQGSEATYESGFVIDKFPISRPNLTFSTLTVSNMSPEDSSIYLCSVESQVGEKLFFGSGTQLSVL.

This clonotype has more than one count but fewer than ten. CDR3 residues: CASSESETGVGNTIYF. The CDR3 DNA reads TGTGCCAGCAGTGAAAGTGAGACAGGGGTTGGAAACACCATATATTTT. The chain is built from TRBV2 and TRBJ1-3; 8 bases map to TRBD1. V lost 2 bases to trimming and J lost 3 bases; unmatched junction nucleotides: 6. The length of the CDR3 is 16 residues. The germline CDR1 and CDR2 sequences are SNHLY and FYNNEI.

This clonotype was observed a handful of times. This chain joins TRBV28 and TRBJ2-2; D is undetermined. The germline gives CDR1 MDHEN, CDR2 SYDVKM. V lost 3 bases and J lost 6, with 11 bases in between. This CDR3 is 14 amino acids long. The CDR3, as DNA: TGTGCCAGCAGTTTGTTTGTTGATTCCGGGGAGCTGTTTTTT. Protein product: CASSLFVDSGELFF.

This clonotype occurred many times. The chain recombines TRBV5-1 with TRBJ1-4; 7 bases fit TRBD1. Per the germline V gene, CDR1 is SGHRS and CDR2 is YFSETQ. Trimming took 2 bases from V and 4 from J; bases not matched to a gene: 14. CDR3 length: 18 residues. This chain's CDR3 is CASSFDREHSEDNEKLFF. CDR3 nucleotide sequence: TGCGCCAGCAGCTTCGACAGGGAGCATTCTGAAGATAATGAAAAACTGTTTTTT. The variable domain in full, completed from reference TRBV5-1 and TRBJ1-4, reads KAGVTQTPRYLIKTRGQQVTLSCSPISGHRSVSWYQQTPGQGLQFLFEYFSETQRNKGNFPGRFSGRQFSNSRSEMNVSTLELGDSALYLCASSFDREHSEDNEKLFFGSGTQLSVL.

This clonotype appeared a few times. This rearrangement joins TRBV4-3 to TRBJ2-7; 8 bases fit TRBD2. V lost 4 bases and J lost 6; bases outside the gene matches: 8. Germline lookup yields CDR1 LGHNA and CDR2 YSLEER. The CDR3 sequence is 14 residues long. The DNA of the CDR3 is TGCGCCAGCAGCCCGGGACTAGGGGGAGTCGAGCAGTACTTC. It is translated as CASSPGLGGVEQYF.

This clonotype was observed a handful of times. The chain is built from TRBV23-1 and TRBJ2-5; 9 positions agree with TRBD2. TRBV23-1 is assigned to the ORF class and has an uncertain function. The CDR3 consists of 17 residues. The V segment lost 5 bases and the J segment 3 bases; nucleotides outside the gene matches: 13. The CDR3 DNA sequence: TGCGCCAGCAGTTCCCGGGCGGGTAGCGGGAGAAAAGAGACCCAGTACTTC. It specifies CASSSRAGSGRKETQYF.

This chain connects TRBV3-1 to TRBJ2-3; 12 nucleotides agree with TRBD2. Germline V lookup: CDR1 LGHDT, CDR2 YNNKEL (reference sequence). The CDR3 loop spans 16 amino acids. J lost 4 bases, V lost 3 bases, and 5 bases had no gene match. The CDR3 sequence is CASSHRLAGAADTQYF. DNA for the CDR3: TGTGCCAGCAGCCACAGACTAGCGGGAGCGGCAGATACGCAGTATTTT.

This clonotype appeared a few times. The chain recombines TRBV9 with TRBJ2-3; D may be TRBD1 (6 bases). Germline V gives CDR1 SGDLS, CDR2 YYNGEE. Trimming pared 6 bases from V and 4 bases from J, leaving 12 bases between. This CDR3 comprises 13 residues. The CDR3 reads CASNRAGADTQYF. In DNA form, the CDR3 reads TGTGCCAGCAACAGGGCTGGGGCAGATACGCAGTATTTT.

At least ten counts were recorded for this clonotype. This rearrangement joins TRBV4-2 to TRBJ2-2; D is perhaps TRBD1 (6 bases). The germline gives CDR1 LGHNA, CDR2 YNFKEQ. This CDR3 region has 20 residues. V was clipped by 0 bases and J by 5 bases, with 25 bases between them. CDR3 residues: CASSQDRTGFIQRGTGELFF. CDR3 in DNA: TGTGCCAGCAGCCAAGATCGCACGGGATTCATTCAGAGGGGGACCGGGGAGCTGTTTTTT.

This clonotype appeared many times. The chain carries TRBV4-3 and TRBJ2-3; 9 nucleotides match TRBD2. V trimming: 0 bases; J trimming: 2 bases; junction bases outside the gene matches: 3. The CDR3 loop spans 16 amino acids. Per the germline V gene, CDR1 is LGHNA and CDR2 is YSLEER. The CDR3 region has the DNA TGCGCCAGCAGCCAAGAGCTAGCGGGAATCACAGATACGCAGTATTTT. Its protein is CASSQELAGITDTQYF.

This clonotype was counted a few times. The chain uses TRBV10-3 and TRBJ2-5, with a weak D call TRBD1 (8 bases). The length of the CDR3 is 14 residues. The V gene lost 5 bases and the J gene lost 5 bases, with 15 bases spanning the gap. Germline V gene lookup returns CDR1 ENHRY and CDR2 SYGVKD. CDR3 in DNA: TGTGCCATCAGTCGAGACAGGGGAGGGGAGACCCAGTACTTC. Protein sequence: CAISRDRGGETQYF.

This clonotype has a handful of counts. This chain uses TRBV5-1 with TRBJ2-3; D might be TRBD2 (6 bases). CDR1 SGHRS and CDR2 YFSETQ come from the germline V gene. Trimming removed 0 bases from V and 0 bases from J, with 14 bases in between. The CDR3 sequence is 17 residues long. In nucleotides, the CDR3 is TGCGCCAGCAGCTTGGCCATCCGGGGGACTAGCACAGATACGCAGTATTTT. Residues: CASSLAIRGTSTDTQYF.

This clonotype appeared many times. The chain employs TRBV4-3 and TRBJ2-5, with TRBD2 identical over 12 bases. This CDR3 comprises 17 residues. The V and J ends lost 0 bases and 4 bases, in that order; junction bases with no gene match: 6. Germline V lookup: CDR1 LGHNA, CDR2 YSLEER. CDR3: CASSQDSTSGRLETQYF. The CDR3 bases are TGCGCCAGCAGCCAAGACTCAACTAGCGGGAGGCTAGAGACCCAGTACTTC.

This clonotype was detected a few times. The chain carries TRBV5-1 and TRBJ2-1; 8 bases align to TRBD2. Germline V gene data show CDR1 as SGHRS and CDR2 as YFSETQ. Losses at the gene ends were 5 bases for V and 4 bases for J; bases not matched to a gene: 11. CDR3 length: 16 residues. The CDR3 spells CASSSFSGKGYNEQFF. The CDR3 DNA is TGCGCCAGCAGTTCCTTTAGCGGGAAGGGTTACAATGAGCAGTTCTTC.

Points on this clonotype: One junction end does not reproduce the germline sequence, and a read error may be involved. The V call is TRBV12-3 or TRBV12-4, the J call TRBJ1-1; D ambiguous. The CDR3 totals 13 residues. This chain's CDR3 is CASSLASLTEAFF. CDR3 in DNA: TGTGCCAGCAGTCTAGCGTCCCTAACTGAAGCTTTCTTT.

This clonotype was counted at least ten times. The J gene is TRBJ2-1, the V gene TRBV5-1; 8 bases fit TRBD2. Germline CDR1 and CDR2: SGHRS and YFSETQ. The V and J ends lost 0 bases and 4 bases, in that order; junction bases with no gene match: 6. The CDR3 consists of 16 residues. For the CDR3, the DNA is TGCGCCAGCAGCTTGGCGGCTAGCGGGCTTTACAATGAGCAGTTCTTC. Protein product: CASSLAASGLYNEQFF.

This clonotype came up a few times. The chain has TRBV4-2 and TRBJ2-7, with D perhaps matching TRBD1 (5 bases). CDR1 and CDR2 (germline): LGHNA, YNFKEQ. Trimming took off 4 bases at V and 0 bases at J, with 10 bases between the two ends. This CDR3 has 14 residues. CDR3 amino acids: CASSPPTASYEQYF. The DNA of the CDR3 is TGTGCCAGCAGCCCGCCGACAGCCTCCTACGAGCAGTACTTC.

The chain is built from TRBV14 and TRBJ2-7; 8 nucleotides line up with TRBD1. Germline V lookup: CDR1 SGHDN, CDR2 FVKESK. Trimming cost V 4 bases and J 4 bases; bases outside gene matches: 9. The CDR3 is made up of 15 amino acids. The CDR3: CASSRKGTGVYEQYF. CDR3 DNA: TGTGCCAGCAGCCGCAAAGGGACAGGAGTTTACGAGCAGTACTTC.

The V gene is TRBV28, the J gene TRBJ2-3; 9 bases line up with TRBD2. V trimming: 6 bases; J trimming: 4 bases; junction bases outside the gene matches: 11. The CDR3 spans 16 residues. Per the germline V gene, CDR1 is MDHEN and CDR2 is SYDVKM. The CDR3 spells CASSPIAGESPDTQYF. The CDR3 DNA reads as TGTGCCAGCAGCCCCATAGCGGGAGAGTCCCCAGATACGCAGTATTTT. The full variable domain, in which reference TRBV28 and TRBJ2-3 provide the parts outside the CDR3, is DVKVTQSSRYLVKRTGEKVFLECVQDMDHENMFWYRQDPGLGLRLIYFSYDVKMKEKGDIPEGYSVSREKKERFSLILESASTNQTSMYLCASSPIAGESPDTQYFGPGTRLTVL.